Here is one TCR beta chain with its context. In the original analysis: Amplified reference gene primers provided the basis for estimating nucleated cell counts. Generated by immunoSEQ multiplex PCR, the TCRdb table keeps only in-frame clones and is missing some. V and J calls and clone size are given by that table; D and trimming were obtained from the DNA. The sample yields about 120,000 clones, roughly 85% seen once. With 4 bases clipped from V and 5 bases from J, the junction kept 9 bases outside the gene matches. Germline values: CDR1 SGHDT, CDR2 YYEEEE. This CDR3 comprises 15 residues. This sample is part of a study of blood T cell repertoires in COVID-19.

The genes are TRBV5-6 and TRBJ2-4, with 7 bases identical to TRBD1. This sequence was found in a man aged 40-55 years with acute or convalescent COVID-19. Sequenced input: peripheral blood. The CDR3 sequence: CASSPTGSWQNIQYF. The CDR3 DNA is TGTGCCAGCAGCCCGACAGGGAGTTGGCAAAACATTCAGTACTTC.